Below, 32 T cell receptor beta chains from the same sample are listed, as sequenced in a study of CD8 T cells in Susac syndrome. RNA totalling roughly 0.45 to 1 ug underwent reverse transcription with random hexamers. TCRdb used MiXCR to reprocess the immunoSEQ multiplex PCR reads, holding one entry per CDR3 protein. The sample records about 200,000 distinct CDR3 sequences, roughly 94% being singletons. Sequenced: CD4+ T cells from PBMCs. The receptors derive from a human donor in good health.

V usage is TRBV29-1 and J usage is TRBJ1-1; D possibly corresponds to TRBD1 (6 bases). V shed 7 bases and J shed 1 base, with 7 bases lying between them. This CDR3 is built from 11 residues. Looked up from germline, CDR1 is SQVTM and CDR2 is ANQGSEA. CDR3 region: CSGTENTEAFF. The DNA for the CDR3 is TGCAGCGGGACAGAGAACACTGAAGCTTTCTTT.

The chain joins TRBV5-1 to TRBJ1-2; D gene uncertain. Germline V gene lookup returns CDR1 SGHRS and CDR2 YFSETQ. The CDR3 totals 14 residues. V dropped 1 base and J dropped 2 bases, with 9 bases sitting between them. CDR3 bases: TGCGCCAGCAGCTTGCGAACGGAGAACTATGGCTACACCTTC. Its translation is CASSLRTENYGYTF.

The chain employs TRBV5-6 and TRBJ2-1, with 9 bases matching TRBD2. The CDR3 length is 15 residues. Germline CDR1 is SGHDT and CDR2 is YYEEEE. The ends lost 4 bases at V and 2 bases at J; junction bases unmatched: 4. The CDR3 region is CASSPQRGAYNEQFF. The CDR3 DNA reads TGTGCCAGCAGCCCCCAGCGGGGGGCCTACAATGAGCAGTTCTTC.

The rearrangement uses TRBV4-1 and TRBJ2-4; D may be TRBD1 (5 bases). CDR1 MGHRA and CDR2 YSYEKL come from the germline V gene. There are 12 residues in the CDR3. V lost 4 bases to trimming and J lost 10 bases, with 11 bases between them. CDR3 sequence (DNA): TGCGCCAGCAGCCCAGGACATCTAATTCAGTACTTC. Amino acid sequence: CASSPGHLIQYF.

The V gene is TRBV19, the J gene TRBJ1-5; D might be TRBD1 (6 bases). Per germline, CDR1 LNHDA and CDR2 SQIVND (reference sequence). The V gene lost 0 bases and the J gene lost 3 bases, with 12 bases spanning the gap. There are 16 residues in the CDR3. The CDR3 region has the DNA TGTGCCAGTAGTATAGAAGGGGGGGCTCTCAATCAGCCCCAGCATTTT. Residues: CASSIEGGALNQPQHF.

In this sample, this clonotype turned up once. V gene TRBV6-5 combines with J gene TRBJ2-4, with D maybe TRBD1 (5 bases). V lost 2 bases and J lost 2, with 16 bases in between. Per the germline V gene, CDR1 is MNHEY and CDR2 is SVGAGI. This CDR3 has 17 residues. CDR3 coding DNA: TGTGCCAGCAGTTACGCAGGGTCAGGATGGACCAAAAACATTCAGTACTTC. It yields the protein CASSYAGSGWTKNIQYF.

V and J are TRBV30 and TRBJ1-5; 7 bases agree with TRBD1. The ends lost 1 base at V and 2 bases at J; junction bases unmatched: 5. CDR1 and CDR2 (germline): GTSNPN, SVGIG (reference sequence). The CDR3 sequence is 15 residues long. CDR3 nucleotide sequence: TGTGCCTGGAGTGGGGGACAGTTCGGCAATCAGCCCCAGCATTTT. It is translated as CAWSGGQFGNQPQHF.

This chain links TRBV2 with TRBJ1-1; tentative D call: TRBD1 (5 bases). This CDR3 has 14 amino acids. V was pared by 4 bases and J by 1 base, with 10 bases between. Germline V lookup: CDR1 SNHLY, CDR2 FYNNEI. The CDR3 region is CASSGQGRNTEAFF. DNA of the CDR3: TGTGCCAGCAGTGGCCAGGGACGGAACACTGAAGCTTTCTTT.

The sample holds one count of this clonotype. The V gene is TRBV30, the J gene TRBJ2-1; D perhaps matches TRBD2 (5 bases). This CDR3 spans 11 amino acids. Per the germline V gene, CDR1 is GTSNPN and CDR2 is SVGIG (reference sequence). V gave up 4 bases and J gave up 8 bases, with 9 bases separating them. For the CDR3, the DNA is TGTGCCTGGACTAGCCTGGATGAGCAGTTCTTC. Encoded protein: CAWTSLDEQFF.

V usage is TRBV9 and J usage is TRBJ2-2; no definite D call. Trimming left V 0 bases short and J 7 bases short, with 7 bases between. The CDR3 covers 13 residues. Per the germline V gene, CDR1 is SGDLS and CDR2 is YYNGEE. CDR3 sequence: CASSVEAGGELFF. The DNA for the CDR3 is TGTGCCAGCAGCGTAGAAGCAGGCGGGGAGCTGTTTTTT. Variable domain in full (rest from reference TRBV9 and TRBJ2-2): DSGVTQTPKHLITATGQRVTLRCSPRSGDLSVYWYQQSLDQGLQFLIQYYNGEERAKGNILERFSAQQFPDLHSELNLSSLELGDSALYFCASSVEAGGELFFGEGSRLTVL.

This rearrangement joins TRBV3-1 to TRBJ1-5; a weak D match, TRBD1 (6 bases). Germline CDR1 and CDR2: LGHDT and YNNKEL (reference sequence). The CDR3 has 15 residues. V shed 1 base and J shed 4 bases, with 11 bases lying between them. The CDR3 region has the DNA TGTGCCAGCAGCCAAGGGACAGCCCCAAATCAGCCCCAGCATTTT. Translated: CASSQGTAPNQPQHF. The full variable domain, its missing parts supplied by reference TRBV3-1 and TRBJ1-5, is DTAVSQTPKYLVTQMGNDKSIKCEQNLGHDTMYWYKQDSKKFLKIMFSYNNKELIINETVPNRFSPKSPDKAHLNLHINSLELGDSAVYFCASSQGTAPNQPQHFGDGTRLSIL.

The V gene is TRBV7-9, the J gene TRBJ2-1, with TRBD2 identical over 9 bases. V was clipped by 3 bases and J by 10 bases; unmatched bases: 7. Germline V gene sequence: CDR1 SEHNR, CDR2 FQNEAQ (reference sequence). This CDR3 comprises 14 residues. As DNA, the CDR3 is TGTGCCAGCAGCTTTCTAACCGGGACTAGCGAGCAGTTCTTC. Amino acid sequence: CASSFLTGTSEQFF.

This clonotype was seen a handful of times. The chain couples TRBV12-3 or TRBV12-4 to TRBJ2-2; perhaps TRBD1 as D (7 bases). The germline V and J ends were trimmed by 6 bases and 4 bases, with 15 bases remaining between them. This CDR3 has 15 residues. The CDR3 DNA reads TGTGCCAGCAGCTACCGACAGGGAGGCACCGGGGAGCTGTTTTTT. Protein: CASSYRQGGTGELFF.

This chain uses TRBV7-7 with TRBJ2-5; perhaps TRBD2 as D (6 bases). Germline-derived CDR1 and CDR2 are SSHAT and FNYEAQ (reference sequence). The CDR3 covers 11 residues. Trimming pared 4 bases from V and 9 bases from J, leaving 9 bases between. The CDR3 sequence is CASSSGEAQYF. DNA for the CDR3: TGTGCCAGCAGCTCCGGGGAGGCCCAGTACTTC.

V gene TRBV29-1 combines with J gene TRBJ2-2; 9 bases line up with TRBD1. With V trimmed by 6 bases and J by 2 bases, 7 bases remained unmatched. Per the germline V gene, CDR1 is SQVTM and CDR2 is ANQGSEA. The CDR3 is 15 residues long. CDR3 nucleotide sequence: TGCAGCGTCAAGACAGGGGGTCTTAACACCGGGGAGCTGTTTTTT. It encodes CSVKTGGLNTGELFF.

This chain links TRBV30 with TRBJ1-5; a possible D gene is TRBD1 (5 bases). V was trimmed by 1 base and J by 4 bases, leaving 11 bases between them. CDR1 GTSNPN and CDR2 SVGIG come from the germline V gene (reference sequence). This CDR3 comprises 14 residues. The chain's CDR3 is CAWSGGGGNQPQHF. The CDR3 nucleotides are TGTGCCTGGAGTGGGGGGGGAGGTAATCAGCCCCAGCATTTT.

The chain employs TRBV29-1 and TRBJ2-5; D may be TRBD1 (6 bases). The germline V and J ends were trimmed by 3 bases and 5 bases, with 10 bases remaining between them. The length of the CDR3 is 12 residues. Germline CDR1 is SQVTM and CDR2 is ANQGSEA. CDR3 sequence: CSVDDQGETQYF. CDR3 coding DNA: TGCAGCGTTGACGACCAGGGGGAGACCCAGTACTTC.

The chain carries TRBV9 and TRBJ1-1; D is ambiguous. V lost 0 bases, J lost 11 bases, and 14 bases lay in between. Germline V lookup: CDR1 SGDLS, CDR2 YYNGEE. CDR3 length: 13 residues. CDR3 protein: CASSVVPTDKAFF. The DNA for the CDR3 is TGTGCCAGCAGCGTAGTCCCCACCGACAAGGCTTTCTTT.

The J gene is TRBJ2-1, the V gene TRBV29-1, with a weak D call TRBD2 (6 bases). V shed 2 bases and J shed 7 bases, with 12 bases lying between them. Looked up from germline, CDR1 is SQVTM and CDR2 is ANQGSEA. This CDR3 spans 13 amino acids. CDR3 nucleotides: TGCAGCGTTGAAACAACTAGCCGGAATGAGCAGTTCTTC. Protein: CSVETTSRNEQFF.

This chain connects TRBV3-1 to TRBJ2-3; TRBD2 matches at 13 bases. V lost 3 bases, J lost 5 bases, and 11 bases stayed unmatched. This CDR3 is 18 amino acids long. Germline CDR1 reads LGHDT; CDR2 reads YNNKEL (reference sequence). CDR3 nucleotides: TGTGCCAGCAGCCAGGGATTACTAGCGGGAGGGCCGGGAGATACGCAGTATTTT. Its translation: CASSQGLLAGGPGDTQYF.

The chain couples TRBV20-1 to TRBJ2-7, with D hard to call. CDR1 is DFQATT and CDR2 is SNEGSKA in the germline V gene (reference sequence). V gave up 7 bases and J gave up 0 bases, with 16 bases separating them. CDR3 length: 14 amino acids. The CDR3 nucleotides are TGCAGTGTCCAAAGGTGGGGAAGCTCCTACGAGCAGTACGTC. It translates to CSVQRWGSSYEQYV.

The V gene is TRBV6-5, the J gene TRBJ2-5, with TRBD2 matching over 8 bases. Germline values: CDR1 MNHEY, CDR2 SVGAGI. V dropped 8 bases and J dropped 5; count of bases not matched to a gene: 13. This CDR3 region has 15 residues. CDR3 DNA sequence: TGTGCCAGCCTTATGTCGGGGGGGCCGGGTGAGACCCAGTACTTC. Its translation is CASLMSGGPGETQYF.

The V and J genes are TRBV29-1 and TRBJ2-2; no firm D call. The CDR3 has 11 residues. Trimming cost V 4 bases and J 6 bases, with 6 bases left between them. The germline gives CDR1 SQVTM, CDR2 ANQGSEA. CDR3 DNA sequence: TGCAGCGTTGGAGGCCCCGGGGAGCTGTTTTTT. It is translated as CSVGGPGELFF.

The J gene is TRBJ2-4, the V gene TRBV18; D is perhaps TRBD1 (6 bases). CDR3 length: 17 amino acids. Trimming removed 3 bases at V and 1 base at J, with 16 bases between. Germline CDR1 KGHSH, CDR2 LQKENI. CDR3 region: CASSPQQGPSAKNIQYF. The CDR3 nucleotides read TGTGCCAGCTCACCCCAACAGGGCCCCTCGGCCAAAAACATTCAGTACTTC.

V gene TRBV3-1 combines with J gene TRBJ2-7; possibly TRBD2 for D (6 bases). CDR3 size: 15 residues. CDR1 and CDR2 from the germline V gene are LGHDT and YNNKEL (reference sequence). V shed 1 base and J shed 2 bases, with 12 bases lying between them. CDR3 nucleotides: TGTGCCAGCAGCCAAGTTTTAGCGGCAACCTACGAGCAGTACTTC. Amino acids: CASSQVLAATYEQYF.

The CDR3 DNA reads as TGTGCCTGGAGTTCCGTAAATAGCAATCAGCCCCAGCATTTT. Translation: CAWSSVNSNQPQHF. The rearrangement uses TRBV30 and TRBJ1-5, with D uncertain. Trimming shortened V by 2 bases and J by 0 bases, and 8 bases separated the two germline ends. The V gene's germline CDR1 is GTSNPN and CDR2 SVGIG (reference sequence). The CDR3 is made up of 14 amino acids.

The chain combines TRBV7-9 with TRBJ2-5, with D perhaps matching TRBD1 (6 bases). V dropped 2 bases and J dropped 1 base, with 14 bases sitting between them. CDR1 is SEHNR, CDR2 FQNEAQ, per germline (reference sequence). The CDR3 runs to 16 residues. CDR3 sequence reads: CASSLFLRGIQETQYF. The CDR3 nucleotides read TGTGCCAGCAGCTTATTCCTGAGGGGGATCCAAGAGACCCAGTACTTC.

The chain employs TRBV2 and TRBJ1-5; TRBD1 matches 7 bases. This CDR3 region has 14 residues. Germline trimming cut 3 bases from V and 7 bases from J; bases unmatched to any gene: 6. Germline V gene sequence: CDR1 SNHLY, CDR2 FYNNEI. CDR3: CASSDSPGGQPQHF. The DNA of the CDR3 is TGTGCCAGCAGTGATAGTCCAGGGGGGCAGCCCCAGCATTTT.

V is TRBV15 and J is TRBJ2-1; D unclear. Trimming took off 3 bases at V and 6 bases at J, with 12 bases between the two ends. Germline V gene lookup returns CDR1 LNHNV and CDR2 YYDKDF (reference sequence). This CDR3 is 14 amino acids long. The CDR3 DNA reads TGTGCCACCAGCAGCGCCCAGACACCCAATGAGCAGTTCTTC. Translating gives CATSSAQTPNEQFF.

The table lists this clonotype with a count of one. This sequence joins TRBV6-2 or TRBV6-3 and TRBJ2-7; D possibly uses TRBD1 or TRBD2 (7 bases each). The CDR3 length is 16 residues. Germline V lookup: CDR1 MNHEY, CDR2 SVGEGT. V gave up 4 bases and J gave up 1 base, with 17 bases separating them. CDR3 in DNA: TGTGCCAGCAGTTTATTACAGGGGCGGGGGTCCTACGAGCAGTACTTC. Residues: CASSLLQGRGSYEQYF.

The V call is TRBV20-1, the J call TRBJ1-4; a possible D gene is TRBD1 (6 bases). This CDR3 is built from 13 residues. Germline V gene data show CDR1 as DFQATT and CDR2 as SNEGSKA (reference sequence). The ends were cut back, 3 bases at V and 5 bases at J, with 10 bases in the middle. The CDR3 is CSARPRGNEKLFF. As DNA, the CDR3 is TGCAGTGCTAGGCCCAGGGGAAATGAAAAACTGTTTTTT.

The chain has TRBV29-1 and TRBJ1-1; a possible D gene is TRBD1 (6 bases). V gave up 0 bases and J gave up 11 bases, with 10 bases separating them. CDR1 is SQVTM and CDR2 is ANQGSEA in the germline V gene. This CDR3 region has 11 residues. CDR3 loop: CSVEEGARAFF. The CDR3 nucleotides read TGCAGCGTTGAAGAGGGGGCGCGGGCTTTCTTT.